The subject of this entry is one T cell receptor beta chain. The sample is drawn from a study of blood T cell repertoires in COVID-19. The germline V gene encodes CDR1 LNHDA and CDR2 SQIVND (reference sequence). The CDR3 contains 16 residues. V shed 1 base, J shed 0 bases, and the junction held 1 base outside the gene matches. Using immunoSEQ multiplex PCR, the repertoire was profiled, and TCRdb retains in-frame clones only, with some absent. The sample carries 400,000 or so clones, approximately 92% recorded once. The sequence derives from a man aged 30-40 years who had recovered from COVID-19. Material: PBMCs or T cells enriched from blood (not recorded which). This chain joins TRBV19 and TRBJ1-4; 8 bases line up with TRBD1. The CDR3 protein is CASSIGQGSTNEKLFF. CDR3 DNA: TGTGCCAGTAGTATAGGACAGGGGTCAACTAATGAAAAACTGTTTTTT.